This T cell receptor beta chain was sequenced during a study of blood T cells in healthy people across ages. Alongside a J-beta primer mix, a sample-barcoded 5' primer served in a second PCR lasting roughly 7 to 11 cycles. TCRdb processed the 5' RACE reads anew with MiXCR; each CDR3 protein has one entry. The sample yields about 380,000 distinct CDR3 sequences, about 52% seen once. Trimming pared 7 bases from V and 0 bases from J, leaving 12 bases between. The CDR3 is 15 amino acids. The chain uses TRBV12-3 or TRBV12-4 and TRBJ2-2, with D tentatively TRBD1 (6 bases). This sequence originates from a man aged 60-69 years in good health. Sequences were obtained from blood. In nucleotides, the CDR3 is TGTGCCAGCACCCAGACAGGAGCGAACACCGGGGAGCTGTTTTTT. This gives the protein CASTQTGANTGELFF.